Below are 13 T cell receptor beta chains sequenced from a single sample in a study of shared clonotypes between healthy human individuals. Clones were read by immunoSEQ multiplex PCR, and TCRdb kept only the in-frame ones, dropping some. The table lists around 2,000,000 clones, roughly 95% of them singletons. The naive CD8 population came from CD45RO-negative cells selected for CCR7, without terminally differentiated effector memory CD45RA+ cells. Input material: naive CD8+ T cells sorted from blood. These receptors came from a man younger than 35 in good health.

The chain recombines TRBV30 with TRBJ2-3; 9 bases fit TRBD2. From germline, CDR1 is GTSNPN and CDR2 SVGIG (reference sequence). The CDR3 contains 16 residues. With 0 bases clipped from V and 4 bases from J, the junction kept 8 bases outside the gene matches. The CDR3 sequence: CAWSVGAGGPSDTQYF. The CDR3 nucleotides read TGTGCCTGGAGTGTCGGGGCGGGGGGGCCGTCAGATACGCAGTATTTT.

About this clone itself: This CDR3 is also generated by other DNA sequences in the sample. This rearrangement joins TRBV27 to TRBJ2-7; tentative D call: TRBD2 (5 bases). Germline-derived CDR1 and CDR2 are MNHEY and SMNVEV (reference sequence). Deletions cut 3 bases from V and 4 bases from J, with 13 bases between. The CDR3 has 14 residues. DNA for the CDR3: TGTGCCAGCAGTTTGAGCGGTTATGGGTACGAGCAGTACTTC. Amino acid sequence: CASSLSGYGYEQYF.

V usage is TRBV18 and J usage is TRBJ1-2, with a weak D call TRBD1 (5 bases). Trimming took 0 bases from V and 0 from J, leaving 11 bases between them. In germline, CDR1 is KGHSH, CDR2 LQKENI. The CDR3 spans 16 residues. CDR3 residues: CASSPPTGLANYGYTF. The CDR3 nucleotides are TGTGCCAGCTCACCACCCACAGGCCTAGCTAACTATGGCTACACCTTC.

The rearrangement links TRBV2 to TRBJ2-7; no clear D gene. The CDR3 contains 11 residues. Germline lookup yields CDR1 SNHLY and CDR2 FYNNEI. V lost 7 bases, J lost 7 bases, and 11 bases lay in between. The CDR3: CASKDGWEQYF. CDR3 bases: TGTGCCAGCAAGGACGGGTGGGAGCAGTACTTC.

The rearrangement joins TRBV7-9 to TRBJ1-2, with TRBD1 identical over 8 bases. V lost 4 bases, J lost 4 bases, and 11 bases stayed unmatched. Per germline, CDR1 SEHNR and CDR2 FQNEAQ (reference sequence). The CDR3 spans 16 residues. The CDR3 DNA reads as TGTGCCAGCAGCTCCATCTCCCAGGGGGCGTCCTATGGCTACACCTTC. Its protein is CASSSISQGASYGYTF. The full variable domain, in which reference TRBV7-9 and TRBJ1-2 provide the parts outside the CDR3, is DTGVSQNPRHKITKRGQNVTFRCDPISEHNRLYWYRQTLGQGPEFLTYFQNEAQLEKSRLLSDRFSAERPKGSFSTLEIQRTEQGDSAMYLCASSSISQGASYGYTFGSGTRLTVV.

This rearrangement joins TRBV5-1 to TRBJ1-1; D uncertain. Between the trimmed V and J ends, which lost 0 bases and 6 bases, there was a span of 6 bases. The CDR3 consists of 12 residues. The V gene's germline CDR1 is SGHRS and CDR2 YFSETQ. The CDR3 DNA reads TGCGCCAGCAGCTTGGGGGCGGCTGAAGCTTTCTTT. Its translation: CASSLGAAEAFF.

The chain links TRBV30 to TRBJ1-4, with D possibly being TRBD1 (6 bases). V lost 2 bases, J lost 3 bases, and 10 bases lay in between. Germline values: CDR1 GTSNPN, CDR2 SVGIG (reference sequence). This CDR3 is built from 14 residues. Written as DNA, the CDR3 is TGTGCCTGGAGTACACAGGGACCTAATGAAAAACTGTTTTTT. The encoded protein is CAWSTQGPNEKLFF.

This clone was detected only once. The chain combines TRBV7-9 with TRBJ2-7; D uncertain. V shed 3 bases and J shed 4 bases, with 13 bases lying between them. The CDR3 sequence is 14 residues long. The germline gives CDR1 SEHNR, CDR2 FQNEAQ (reference sequence). In DNA, the CDR3 is TGTGCCAGCAGCTTTCTGGGCGCTGGGTACGAGCAGTACTTC. Protein product: CASSFLGAGYEQYF. Supplemented by reference TRBV7-9 and TRBJ2-7, the full variable domain reads DTGVSQNPRHKITKRGQNVTFRCDPISEHNRLYWYRQTLGQGPEFLTYFQNEAQLEKSRLLSDRFSAERPKGSFSTLEIQRTEQGDSAMYLCASSFLGAGYEQYFGPGTRLTVT.

The chain uses TRBV27 and TRBJ1-6, with D maybe TRBD1 (5 bases). Germline V gene sequence: CDR1 MNHEY, CDR2 SMNVEV (reference sequence). The CDR3 totals 13 residues. V was clipped by 3 bases and J by 9 bases, with 9 bases between them. CDR3 protein: CASSFGAVSPLHF. DNA for the CDR3: TGTGCCAGCAGTTTTGGGGCGGTTTCACCCCTCCACTTT.

The chain employs TRBV27 and TRBJ2-7, with 7 bases aligning to TRBD2. V lost 4 bases and J lost 0; bases outside the gene matches: 6. The CDR3 has 15 amino acids. Germline values: CDR1 MNHEY, CDR2 SMNVEV (reference sequence). In DNA, the CDR3 is TGTGCCAGCAGTTGGGGGGGTAGGGCCTCCTACGAGCAGTACTTC. Translating it yields CASSWGGRASYEQYF.

The chain has TRBV4-3 and TRBJ2-2, with D possibly being TRBD1 (5 bases). Germline assignment: CDR1 LGHNA and CDR2 YSLEER. V lost 8 bases and J 6 bases, leaving 16 bases between the germline ends. This CDR3 comprises 14 residues. This CDR3 reads CASSRAGPAGELFF. CDR3 bases: TGCGCCAGCTCACGGGCAGGGCCCGCCGGGGAGCTGTTTTTT.

The CDR3 loop reads CASSLAGGGDEQYF. The CDR3 DNA reads as TGCGCCAGCAGCTTGGCCGGGGGAGGCGACGAGCAGTACTTC. The rearrangement joins TRBV5-1 to TRBJ2-7; tentative D call: TRBD2 (6 bases). Trimming stripped 0 bases from V and 5 bases from J, with 12 bases between. This CDR3 is built from 14 residues. Germline CDR1 reads SGHRS; CDR2 reads YFSETQ.

This clone occurred once. This sample includes further DNA sequences coding for the same CDR3. The chain uses TRBV27 and TRBJ1-2, with TRBD1 matching over 7 bases. CDR3 size: 12 residues. J lost 8 bases, V lost 4 bases, and 4 bases had no gene match. CDR1 is MNHEY and CDR2 is SMNVEV in the germline V gene (reference sequence). Written as DNA, the CDR3 is TGTGCCAGCAGTTCGACAGGGTACGGCTACACCTTC. Protein: CASSSTGYGYTF.